This T cell receptor (beta chain) was sequenced during a study of shared clonotypes between healthy human individuals. Study outcomes and limitations: Sampling was confined to blood; repertoires within tissues likely differ.

Donors included only healthy HIV-negative adults lacking recent acute infections or vaccinations. About this clone: The antigen remains unidentified.

Only in-frame clones appear in the TCRdb table, and some are missing; sequencing was by immunoSEQ multiplex PCR. The table includes about 470,000 clones, around 79% detected once. The clonotype originates from a woman between 40 and 55 years old in good health. Some clones in this sample may be carry-over from other donors' samples. Source material: PBMCs.

The CDR3 loop is CASSPQGQGADEQFF. In DNA, the CDR3 is TGTGCCAGCTCACCGCAGGGACAGGGGGCCGATGAGCAGTTCTTC. V and J are TRBV18 and TRBJ2-1, with TRBD1 matching over 12 bases. Germline CDR1 and CDR2: KGHSH and LQKENI. The CDR3 is made up of 15 amino acids. V shed 3 bases, J shed 8 bases, and the junction held 5 bases outside the gene matches.